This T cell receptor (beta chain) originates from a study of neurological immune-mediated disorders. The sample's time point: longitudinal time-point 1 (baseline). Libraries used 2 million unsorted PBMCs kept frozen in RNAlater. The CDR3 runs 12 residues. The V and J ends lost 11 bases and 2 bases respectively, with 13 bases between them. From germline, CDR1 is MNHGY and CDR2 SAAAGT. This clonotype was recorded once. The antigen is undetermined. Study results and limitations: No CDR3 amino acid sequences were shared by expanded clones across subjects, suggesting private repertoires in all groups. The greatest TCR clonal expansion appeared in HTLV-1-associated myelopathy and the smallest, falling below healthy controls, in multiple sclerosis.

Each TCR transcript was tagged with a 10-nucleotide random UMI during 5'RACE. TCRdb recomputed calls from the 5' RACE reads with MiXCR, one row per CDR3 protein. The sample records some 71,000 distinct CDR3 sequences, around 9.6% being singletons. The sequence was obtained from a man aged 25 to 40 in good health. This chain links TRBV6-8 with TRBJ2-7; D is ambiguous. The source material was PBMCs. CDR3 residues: CASWGKTYEQYF. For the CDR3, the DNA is TGTGCCTCCTGGGGAAAAACCTACGAGCAGTACTTC.